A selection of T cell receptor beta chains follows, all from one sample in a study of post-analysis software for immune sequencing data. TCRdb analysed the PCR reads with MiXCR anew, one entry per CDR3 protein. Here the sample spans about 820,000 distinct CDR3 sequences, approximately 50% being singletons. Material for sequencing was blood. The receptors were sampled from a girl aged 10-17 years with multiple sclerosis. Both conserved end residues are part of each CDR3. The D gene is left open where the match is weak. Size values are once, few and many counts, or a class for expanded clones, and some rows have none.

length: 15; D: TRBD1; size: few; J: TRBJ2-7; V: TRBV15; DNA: TGTGCCACCAGCAGAAAGACAGGGCCCAGCTACGAGCAGTACTTC; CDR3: CATSRKTGPSYEQYF
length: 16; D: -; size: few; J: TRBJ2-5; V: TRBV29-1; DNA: TGCAGCGTGAGGACCAAGGGCAGCCCACTTCAAGAGACCCAGTACTTC; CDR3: CSVRTKGSPLQETQYF
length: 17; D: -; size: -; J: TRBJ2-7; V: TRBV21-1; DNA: TGTGCCAGCAGCAAAGCGTACGTCGCCCGATCCCGCTACGAGCAGTACTTC; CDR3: CASSKAYVARSRYEQYF
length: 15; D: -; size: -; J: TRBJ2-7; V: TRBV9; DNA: TGTGCCAGCTACTACAAGGACTTCCCTCCCCACGAGCAGTACTTC; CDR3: CASYYKDFPPHEQYF
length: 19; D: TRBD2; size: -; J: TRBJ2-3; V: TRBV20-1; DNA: TGCAGTGCTAGAGATTGGGGGACTAGCGGGAGGGCCGGTACAGATACGCAGTATTTT; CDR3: CSARDWGTSGRAGTDTQYF
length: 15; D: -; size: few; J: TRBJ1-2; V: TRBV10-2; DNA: TGCGCCAGCAGTAGGGGACTGTTAGCTAACTATGGCTACACCTTC; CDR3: CASSRGLLANYGYTF
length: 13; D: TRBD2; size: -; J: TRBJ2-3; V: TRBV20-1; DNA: TGCAGTGCGGCGGGGGGGCACACAGATACGCAGTATTTT; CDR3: CSAAGGHTDTQYF
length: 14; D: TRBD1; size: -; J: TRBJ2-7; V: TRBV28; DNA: TGTGCCAGCAGTCCGCAGGACAGGGCCCGCGAGCAGTACTTC; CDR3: CASSPQDRAREQYF
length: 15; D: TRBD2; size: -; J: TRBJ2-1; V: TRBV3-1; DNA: TGTGCCAGCAGCCCTCGGGGGGGCCCCTACAATGAGCAGTTCTTC; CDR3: CASSPRGGPYNEQFF
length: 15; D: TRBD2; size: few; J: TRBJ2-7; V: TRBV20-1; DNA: TGCAGTGCTAGAGTTCAGCCGGGAGGGAGCTACGAGCAGTACTTC; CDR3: CSARVQPGGSYEQYF
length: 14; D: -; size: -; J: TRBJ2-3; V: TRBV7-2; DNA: TGTGCCAGCAGCCCCCAGCGGTACACAGATACGCAGTATTTT; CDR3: CASSPQRYTDTQYF
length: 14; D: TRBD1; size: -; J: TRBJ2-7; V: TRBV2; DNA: TGTGCCAGCAGTGAAGGGACAGGGGTACACGAGCAGTACTTC; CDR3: CASSEGTGVHEQYF
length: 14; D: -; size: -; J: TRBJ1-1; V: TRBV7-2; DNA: TGTGCCAGCAGTCTAGGAGGAGGGAAGACTGAAGCTTTCTTT; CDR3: CASSLGGGKTEAFF
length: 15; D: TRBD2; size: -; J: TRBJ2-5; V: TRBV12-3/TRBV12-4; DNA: TGTGCCAGCAGTCGCGCCGGGACTAGCTATAGTCGGCAGTACTTC; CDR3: CASSRAGTSYSRQYF
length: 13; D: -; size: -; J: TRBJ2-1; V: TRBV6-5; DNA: TGTGCCAGCAGTTACCCCGATAGTAATGAGCAGTTCTTC; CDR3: CASSYPDSNEQFF
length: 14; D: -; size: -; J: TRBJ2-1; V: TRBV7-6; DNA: TGTGCCAGCAGCGACCCGAGGGGCAAGGATGAGCAGTTCTTC; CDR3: CASSDPRGKDEQFF
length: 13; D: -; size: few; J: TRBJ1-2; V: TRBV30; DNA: TGTGCCTGGAGGGACGGGAGGGTCTATGGCTACACCTTC; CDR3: CAWRDGRVYGYTF
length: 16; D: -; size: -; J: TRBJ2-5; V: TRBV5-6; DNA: TGTGCCAGCAGCTCGACCGGGACGGGGGCGAGAGAGACCCAGTACTTC; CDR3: CASSSTGTGARETQYF
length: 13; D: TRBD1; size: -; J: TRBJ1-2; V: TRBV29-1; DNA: TGCAGCGCATCTCACAGGGGGAACTATGGCTACACCTTC; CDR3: CSASHRGNYGYTF
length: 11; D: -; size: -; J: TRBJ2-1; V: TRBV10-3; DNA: TGTGCCATCAGTGAAAGAAATGAGCAGTTCTTC; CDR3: CAISERNEQFF
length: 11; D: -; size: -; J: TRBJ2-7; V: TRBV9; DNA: TGTGCCAGCAGCGCAGCAGAAGAGCAGTACTTC; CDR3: CASSAAEEQYF
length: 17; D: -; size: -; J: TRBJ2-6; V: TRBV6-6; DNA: TGTGCCAGCAGGCCAAGTATAGTACTATCTGGGGCCAACGTCCTGACTTTC; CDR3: CASRPSIVLSGANVLTF
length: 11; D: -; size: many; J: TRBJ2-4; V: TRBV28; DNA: TGTGCCAGCAGCCAGGCGGAGATTCAGTACTTC; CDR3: CASSQAEIQYF
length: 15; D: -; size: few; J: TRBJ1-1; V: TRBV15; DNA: TGTGCCACCAGCAGAGATCGGGGTATGAACACTGAAGCTTTCTTT; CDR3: CATSRDRGMNTEAFF
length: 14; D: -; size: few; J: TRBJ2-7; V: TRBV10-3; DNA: TGTGCCATCACTGTCAGCGGGCCCTCCTACGAACAGTACTTC; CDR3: CAITVSGPSYEQYF
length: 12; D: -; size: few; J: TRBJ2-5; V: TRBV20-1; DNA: TGCAGTGCTAGAGGACAGGTCGGGACCCAGTACTTC; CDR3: CSARGQVGTQYF
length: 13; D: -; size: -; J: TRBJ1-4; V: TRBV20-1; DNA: TGCAGTTCCCGGGACCCGCCCGATGAAAAACTGTTTTTT; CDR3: CSSRDPPDEKLFF
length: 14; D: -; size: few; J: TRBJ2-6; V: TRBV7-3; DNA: TGTGCCAGCAGCTCCCGGACTGGGGCCAACGTCCTGACTTTC; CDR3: CASSSRTGANVLTF
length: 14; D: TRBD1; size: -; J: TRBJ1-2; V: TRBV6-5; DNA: TGTGCCAGCAGACAGCTCGGGACAGGAGATGGCTACACCTTC; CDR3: CASRQLGTGDGYTF
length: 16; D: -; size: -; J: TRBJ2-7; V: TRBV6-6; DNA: TGTGCCAGCAGTTACTCGAATTGGCTCGTTCAGGATGAGCAGTACTTC; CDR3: CASSYSNWLVQDEQYF
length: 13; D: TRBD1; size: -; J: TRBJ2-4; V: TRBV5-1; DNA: TGCGCCAGCAGGGGACAGGGCAAAAACATTCAGTACTTC; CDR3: CASRGQGKNIQYF
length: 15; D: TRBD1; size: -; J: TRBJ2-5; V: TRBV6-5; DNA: TGTGCCAGCAGTTACTCGTTGGACAGGGGAGAGACCCAGTACTTC; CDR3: CASSYSLDRGETQYF
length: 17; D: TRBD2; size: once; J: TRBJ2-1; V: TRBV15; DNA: TGTGCCACCAGCACCCTAAGTACTAGCGGGAGGAACAATGAGCAGTTCTTC; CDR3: CATSTLSTSGRNNEQFF
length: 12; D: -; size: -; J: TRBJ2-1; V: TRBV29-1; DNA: TGCAGCGTTGATAAACCCCAGTCTGAGCAGTTCTTC; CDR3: CSVDKPQSEQFF
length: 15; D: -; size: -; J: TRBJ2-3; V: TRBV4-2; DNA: TGTGCCAGCAGCCAATCGAGGGGGGCGGCAGATACGCAGTATTTT; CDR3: CASSQSRGAADTQYF
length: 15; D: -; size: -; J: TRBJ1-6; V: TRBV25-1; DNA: TGTGCCAGCAGTGTCGGTAGGGCCTATAATTCACCCCTCCACTTT; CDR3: CASSVGRAYNSPLHF
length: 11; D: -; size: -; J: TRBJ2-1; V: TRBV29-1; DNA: TGCAGCGTTGGGGGTCCGGGTGAGCAGTTCTTC; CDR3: CSVGGPGEQFF
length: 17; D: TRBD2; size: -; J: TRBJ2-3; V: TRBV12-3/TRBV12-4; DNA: TGTGCCAGCACCAAACCGGGACTAGCGGGACCCACAGATGCGCAGTATTTT; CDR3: CASTKPGLAGPTDAQYF
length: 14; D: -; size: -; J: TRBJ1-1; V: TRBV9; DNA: TGTGCCAGCAGCCCCGCCCGAAAGGAGGGGGGAGCTTTCTTT; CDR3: CASSPARKEGGAFF
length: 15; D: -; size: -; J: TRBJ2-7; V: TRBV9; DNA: TGTGCCAGCAACAGACATCAGCAGGGCACCTACGAGCAGTACTTC; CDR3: CASNRHQQGTYEQYF
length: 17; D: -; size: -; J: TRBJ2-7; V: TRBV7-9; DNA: TGTGCCAGCAGCCCCCCCTTGGGCAGGCGATCTGCCTACGAGCAGTACTTC; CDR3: CASSPPLGRRSAYEQYF
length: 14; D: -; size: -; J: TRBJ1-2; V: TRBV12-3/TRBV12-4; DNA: TGTGCCAGCAGCAACCTCGACGTAAACTATGGCTACACCTTC; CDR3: CASSNLDVNYGYTF
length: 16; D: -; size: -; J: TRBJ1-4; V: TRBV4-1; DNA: TGCGCCAGCAGCCAAGATCCGGGGGCGACTAATGAAAAACTGTTTTTT; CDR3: CASSQDPGATNEKLFF
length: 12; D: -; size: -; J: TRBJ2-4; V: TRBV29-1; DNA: TGCAGCGTTGAACGGGGAAAAAACATTCAGTACTTC; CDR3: CSVERGKNIQYF
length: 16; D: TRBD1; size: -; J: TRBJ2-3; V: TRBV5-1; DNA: TGCGCCAGCAGCTTGGGTTGGACAGGGGCGGCAGATACGCAGTATTTT; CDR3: CASSLGWTGAADTQYF
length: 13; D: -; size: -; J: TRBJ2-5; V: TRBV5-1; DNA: TGCGCCAGCAGCTTGGCTAGCGCAGAGACCCAGTACTTC; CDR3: CASSLASAETQYF
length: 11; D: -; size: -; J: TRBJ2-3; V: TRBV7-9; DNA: TGTGCCAGCGAACAATTAGATACGCAGTATTTT; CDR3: CASEQLDTQYF
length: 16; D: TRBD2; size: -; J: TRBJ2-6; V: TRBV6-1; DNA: TGTGCCAGCAGTGTCGGGACTAGCTCTGGGGCCAACGTCCTGACTTTC; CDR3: CASSVGTSSGANVLTF
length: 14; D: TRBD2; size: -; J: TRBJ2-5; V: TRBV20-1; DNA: TGCAGTGTTAGCGCTAGCGGGGGTCAAGAGACCCAGTACTTC; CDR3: CSVSASGGQETQYF
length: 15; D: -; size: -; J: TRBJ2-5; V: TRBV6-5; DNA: TGTGCCAGCAGTTACAAGGCGGGGGCACAGGAGACCCAGTACTTC; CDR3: CASSYKAGAQETQYF
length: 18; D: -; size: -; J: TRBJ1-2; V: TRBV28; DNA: TGTGCCAGCAGTCCGGGCCATGCCCATCCCCTCGGCGGGTATGGCTACACCTTC; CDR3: CASSPGHAHPLGGYGYTF
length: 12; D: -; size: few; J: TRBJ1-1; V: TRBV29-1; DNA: TGCAGCGTTGTGGGTTCCGAGACTGAAGCTTTCTTT; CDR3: CSVVGSETEAFF
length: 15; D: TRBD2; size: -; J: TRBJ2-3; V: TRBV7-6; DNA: TGTGCCAGCAGCTTTGCGGGGGGTACCACAGATACGCAGTATTTT; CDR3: CASSFAGGTTDTQYF
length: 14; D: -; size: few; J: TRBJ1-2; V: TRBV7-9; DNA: TGTGCCAGCAGCTTAGCGCCAGGTTTCCGTGGCTACACCTTC; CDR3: CASSLAPGFRGYTF
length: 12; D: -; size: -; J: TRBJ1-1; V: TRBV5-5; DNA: TGTGCCAGCAGCTCGGCGTTCACTGAAGCTTTCTTT; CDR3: CASSSAFTEAFF